This TCR beta chain was identified in a study of identical twins. CDR3 size: 15 residues. Germline V gene sequence: CDR1 SGDLS, CDR2 YYNGEE. Trimming removed 4 bases from V and 3 bases from J; junction bases left unmatched: 7. MiXCR, applied by TCRdb to the 5' RACE reads, yields one record per CDR3 protein. The sample records about 100,000 distinct CDR3 sequences, about 6.1% being singletons. Whole-study findings and limits: For cord blood, abundant beta clonotypes had fewer insertions, unlike memory repertoires, which showed none. Out-of-frame beta chain sequences displayed weaker excess sharing between twins. Because invariant MAIT and iNKT cells could be present, zero-insertion analyses could be partly confounded.

Many counts were recorded for this clonotype. Antigen: not known. The specimen was memory T cells sorted from blood. The sequence was obtained from a woman between 45 and 65 years old in good health. The chain is built from TRBV9 and TRBJ2-1, with TRBD2 matching over 7 bases. The CDR3 region has the DNA TGTGCCAGCAGCCCGCGGGAGAGGAACTACAATGAGCAGTTCTTC. Translation: CASSPRERNYNEQFF. Variable domain in full (rest from reference TRBV9 and TRBJ2-1): DSGVTQTPKHLITATGQRVTLRCSPRSGDLSVYWYQQSLDQGLQFLIQYYNGEERAKGNILERFSAQQFPDLHSELNLSSLELGDSALYFCASSPRERNYNEQFFGPGTRLTVL.